A single sample is the source of the 19 T cell receptor beta chains below, sequenced in a study of tissue T cells after allogeneic stem cell transplantation. Clones were sequenced by immunoSEQ multiplex PCR, and TCRdb holds only the in-frame ones, with some missing. The data hold about 3,000 clones, with about 64% observed a single time. This research-autopsy study prospectively enrolled adult allogeneic hematopoietic cell transplant recipients with steroid-refractory graft-versus-host disease. The sequenced sample was descending colon tissue, obtained at autopsy. The receptors were sampled from a male patient aged 60 or older with steroid-refractory graft-versus-host disease after an allogeneic stem cell transplant. The graft donor may account for some of the T cells.

This clone was recorded only once. The genes are TRBV19 and TRBJ2-1; the D gene is possibly TRBD1 (6 bases). Trimming left V 3 bases short and J 9 bases short, with 12 bases between. There are 13 residues in the CDR3. Germline loops: CDR1 LNHDA, CDR2 SQIVND (reference sequence). In DNA, the CDR3 is TGTGCCAGTAGTATCAGGGGAGAAGGTGAGCAGTTCTTC. Translated, it gives CASSIRGEGEQFF.

This rearrangement joins TRBV7-9 to TRBJ2-7; TRBD2 aligns across 8 bases. Germline V lookup: CDR1 SEHNR, CDR2 FQNEAQ (reference sequence). V shed 5 bases and J 7 bases; nucleotides not matched to a gene: 13. This CDR3 comprises 15 residues. CDR3 in DNA: TGTGCCAGCAGCCACGCCGGGAGGGTTGCATTTGAGCAGTACTTC. The encoded protein is CASSHAGRVAFEQYF.

This CDR3 reads CASSRLSGNTIYF. CDR3 coding DNA: TGTGCCAGCTCACGACTATCCGGAAACACCATATATTTT. V usage is TRBV18 and J usage is TRBJ1-3, with D uncertain. This CDR3 spans 13 amino acids. The germline V gene has CDR1 KGHSH and CDR2 LQKENI. The ends were cut back, 4 bases at V and 4 bases at J, with 8 bases in the middle.

V gene TRBV7-3 combines with J gene TRBJ2-2, with D uncertain. Deletions cut 2 bases from V and 4 bases from J, with 11 bases between. Germline lookup yields CDR1 SGHTA and CDR2 FQGTGA. The CDR3 has 15 residues. The CDR3 is CASSLSDVGTGELFF. Here the CDR3 DNA reads TGTGCCAGCAGCTTATCCGACGTCGGCACCGGGGAGCTGTTTTTT.

The J gene is TRBJ1-5, the V gene TRBV27; D perhaps matches TRBD1 (5 bases). V lost 1 base and J lost 8, with 18 bases in between. The length of the CDR3 is 16 residues. In germline, CDR1 is MNHEY, CDR2 SMNVEV (reference sequence). The CDR3 loop is CASSLFWGTGAKPQHF. The CDR3 DNA follows: TGTGCCAGCAGTTTATTTTGGGGAACAGGAGCTAAGCCCCAGCATTTT.

The chain is built from TRBV30 and TRBJ2-2; D remains unclear. CDR1 and CDR2 (germline): GTSNPN, SVGIG (reference sequence). CDR3 length: 19 amino acids. The ends were cut back, 0 bases at V and 0 bases at J, with 20 bases in the middle. CDR3 sequence (DNA): TGTGCCTGGAGTGTAAGAGGAACACCAAACTTCACGAACACCGGGGAGCTGTTTTTT. This gives the protein CAWSVRGTPNFTNTGELFF.

The genes are TRBV20-1 and TRBJ2-7; no clear D. CDR3 length: 11 amino acids. Germline assignment: CDR1 DFQATT and CDR2 SNEGSKA (reference sequence). The germline V and J ends were trimmed by 3 bases and 3 bases, with 6 bases remaining between them. CDR3 coding DNA: TGCAGTGCTAGTAATGTCTACGAGCAGTACTTC. Residues: CSASNVYEQYF.

This chain uses TRBV7-9 with TRBJ2-7; 11 bases fit TRBD1. CDR1 and CDR2 (germline): SEHNR, FQNEAQ (reference sequence). Trimming removed 4 bases from V and 2 bases from J; junction bases left unmatched: 10. The CDR3 totals 17 residues. In DNA, the CDR3 is TGTGCCAGCAGCTCGGGACAGGGGGGCAACTTTGCCTACGAGCAGTACTTC. This gives the protein CASSSGQGGNFAYEQYF.

This clone was counted only a few times. The chain recombines TRBV4-1 with TRBJ1-3; D gene uncertain. This CDR3 region has 14 residues. V dropped 0 bases and J dropped 7 bases, with 10 bases sitting between them. Germline CDR1 is MGHRA and CDR2 is YSYEKL. This CDR3 is CASSQDYQANTIYF. CDR3 nucleotide sequence: TGCGCCAGCAGCCAAGATTACCAGGCCAACACCATATATTTT.

The chain couples TRBV11-2 to TRBJ1-1; D unresolved. CDR3 length equals 14 residues. V dropped 5 bases and J dropped 8 bases, with 18 bases sitting between them. Germline values: CDR1 SGHAT, CDR2 FQNNGV. The CDR3 is CASSLDQGWAEAFF. CDR3 bases: TGTGCCAGCAGCCTCGACCAAGGTTGGGCCGAAGCTTTCTTT. Variable domain in full (rest from reference TRBV11-2 and TRBJ1-1): EAGVAQSPRYKIIEKRQSVAFWCNPISGHATLYWYQQILGQGPKLLIQFQNNGVVDDSQLPKDRFSAERLKGVDSTLKIQPAKLEDSAVYLCASSLDQGWAEAFFGQGTRLTVV.

This clone was detected once. This sequence joins TRBV7-9 and TRBJ2-2, with a weak D call TRBD2 (5 bases). The germline V and J ends were trimmed by 1 base and 3 bases, with 12 bases remaining between them. The CDR3 contains 16 residues. Germline V gives CDR1 SEHNR, CDR2 FQNEAQ (reference sequence). This CDR3 is CASSLGSGSYTGELFF. DNA for the CDR3: TGTGCCAGCAGCTTAGGGTCGGGGTCGTACACCGGGGAGCTGTTTTTT.

The CDR3: CASSLVQEEGVYEQYF. CDR3 nucleotide sequence: TGTGCCAGCAGCTTAGTCCAAGAAGAGGGGGTCTACGAGCAGTACTTC. The rearrangement uses TRBV7-3 and TRBJ2-7; a weak D match, TRBD1 (6 bases). This CDR3 has 16 residues. The V end lost 2 bases, the J end lost 3 bases, and 17 bases lay between the germline ends. Germline values: CDR1 SGHTA, CDR2 FQGTGA.

This clone was counted between two and nine times. J is TRBJ2-5 and V is TRBV5-8; tentative D call: TRBD1 (5 bases). Trimming took off 0 bases at V and 0 bases at J, with 12 bases between the two ends. Germline CDR1 is SGHTS and CDR2 is YDEGEE. This CDR3 has 16 amino acids. The CDR3 coding sequence is TGTGCCAGCAGCTTGGGGGAATGGGGCCACCAAGAGACCCAGTACTTC. This codes for CASSLGEWGHQETQYF.

The rearrangement joins TRBV20-1 to TRBJ2-2, with unresolved D. V was cut by 3 bases and J by 5 bases, with 10 bases left in between. The CDR3 consists of 13 residues. CDR1 is DFQATT, CDR2 SNEGSKA, per germline (reference sequence). The CDR3 sequence: CSASRADTGELFF. CDR3 in DNA: TGCAGTGCTAGTCGGGCTGATACCGGGGAGCTGTTTTTT.

The genes are TRBV12-3 or TRBV12-4 and TRBJ1-1, with D hard to call. The length of the CDR3 is 12 residues. Deletions cut 3 bases from V and 4 bases from J, with 6 bases between. The CDR3 here is CASSFGSTEAFF. The CDR3 DNA reads TGTGCCAGCAGTTTCGGAAGCACTGAAGCTTTCTTT.

This chain joins TRBV7-9 and TRBJ2-3; tentatively, D is TRBD1 or TRBD2 (5 bases each). Germline CDR1 and CDR2: SEHNR and FQNEAQ (reference sequence). CDR3 length: 15 residues. V was pared by 5 bases and J by 6 bases, with 18 bases between. The CDR3 nucleotides are TGTGCCAGCAGCCAACCGTCGGGGCTAGAGGATACGCAGTATTTT. It codes for CASSQPSGLEDTQYF.

The chain has TRBV6-6 and TRBJ1-2, with D possibly TRBD1 on 5 matching bases. The V and J ends lost 8 bases and 3 bases respectively, with 10 bases between them. The CDR3 loop spans 12 amino acids. Germline V gene sequence: CDR1 MNHNY, CDR2 SVGAGI (reference sequence). For the CDR3, the DNA is TGTGCCAGCGGGCCGGGGGACTATGGCTACACCTTC. It translates to CASGPGDYGYTF.

This clone was seen only a few times. The chain is built from TRBV5-1 and TRBJ2-2; D is possibly TRBD1 (5 bases). Per germline, CDR1 SGHRS and CDR2 YFSETQ. CDR3 length equals 14 residues. V lost 4 bases and J 1 base, leaving 8 bases between the germline ends. CDR3 amino acids: CASSPQGNTGELFF. The CDR3 region has the DNA TGCGCCAGCAGCCCTCAGGGGAACACCGGGGAGCTGTTTTTT.

The gene calls are TRBV9 and TRBJ2-5; D is unresolved. This CDR3 contains 13 residues. The germline V and J ends were trimmed by 2 bases and 5 bases, with 10 bases remaining between them. From germline, CDR1 is SGDLS and CDR2 YYNGEE. CDR3 residues: CASSVRGSETQYF. DNA for the CDR3: TGTGCCAGCAGCGTTCGCGGTTCGGAGACCCAGTACTTC.